This T cell receptor (beta chain) was sequenced in a study of metastatic and nonmetastatic thyroid tumors. Study in general: Malignant thyroid and benign thyroid patients provided blood and tumor or nodule tissue whose repertoires were compared. Overall study findings and caveats: As reported, TCR beta diversity in blood and tumor was significantly higher in malignant thyroid tumors than in benign nodules.

Not a single patient had been given any form of treatment at any point before undergoing thyroid surgery. Germline V lookup: CDR1 SGHRS, CDR2 YFSETQ. The V gene lost 0 bases and the J gene lost 2 bases, with 11 bases spanning the gap. CDR3 length: 15 residues. This clone has a count of ten or more. Its antigen is still unknown. TCRdb reassembled clones from the PCR reads with MiXCR. Found here are about 21,000 clones, approximately 20% of them singletons; the top ten hold around 21%. V gene TRBV5-1 combines with J gene TRBJ2-5; D unclear. Sample: blood. The sequence was collected from a male donor with papillary thyroid cancer or a benign thyroid nodule (not recorded which). Some clones in this sample may be carry-over from other donors' samples. The CDR3 DNA follows: TGCGCCAGCAGCTTGGCTTACGGAACTCAAGAGACCCAGTACTTC. Translation: CASSLAYGTQETQYF.